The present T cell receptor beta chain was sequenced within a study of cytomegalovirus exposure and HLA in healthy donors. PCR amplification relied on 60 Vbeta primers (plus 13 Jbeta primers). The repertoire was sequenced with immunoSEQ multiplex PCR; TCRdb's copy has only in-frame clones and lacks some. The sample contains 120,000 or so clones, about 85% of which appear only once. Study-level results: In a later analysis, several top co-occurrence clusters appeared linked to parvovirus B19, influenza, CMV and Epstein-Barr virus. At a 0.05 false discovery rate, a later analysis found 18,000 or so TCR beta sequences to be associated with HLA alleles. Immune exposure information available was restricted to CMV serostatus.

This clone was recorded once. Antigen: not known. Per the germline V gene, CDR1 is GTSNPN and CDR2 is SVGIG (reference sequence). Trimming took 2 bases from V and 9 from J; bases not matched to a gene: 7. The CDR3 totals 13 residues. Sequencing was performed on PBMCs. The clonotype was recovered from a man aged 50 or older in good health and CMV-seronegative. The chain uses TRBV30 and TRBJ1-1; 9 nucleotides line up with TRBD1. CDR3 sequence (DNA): TGTGCCTGGAGTAGGGGGGGACAGGGACAAGCTTTCTTT. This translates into CAWSRGGQGQAFF.